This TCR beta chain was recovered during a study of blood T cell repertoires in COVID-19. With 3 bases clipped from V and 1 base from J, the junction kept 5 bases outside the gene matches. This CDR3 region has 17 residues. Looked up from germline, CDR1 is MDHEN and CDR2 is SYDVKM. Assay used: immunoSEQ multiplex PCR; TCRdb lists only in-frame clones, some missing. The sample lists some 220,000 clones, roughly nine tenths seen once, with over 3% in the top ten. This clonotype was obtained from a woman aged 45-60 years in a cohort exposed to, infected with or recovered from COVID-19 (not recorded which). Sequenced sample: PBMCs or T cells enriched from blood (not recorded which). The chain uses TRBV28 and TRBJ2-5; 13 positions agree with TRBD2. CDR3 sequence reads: CASSLGLAGFPQETQYF. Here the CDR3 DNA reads TGTGCCAGCAGTTTGGGACTAGCGGGATTCCCCCAAGAGACCCAGTACTTC.